One and the same sample provided the 13 T cell receptor beta chains below, sequenced in a study of OX40 agonist ivuxolimab in advanced cancers. Profiled with immunoSEQ multiplex PCR; TCRdb holds only in-frame clones, not every one. The repertoire consists of around 100,000 clones, with roughly 90% occurring once and the leading ten covering around 0.15%. The sample in question was CD4+ or CD8+ T cells sorted from blood, obtained in a trial of the OX40 agonist ivuxolimab. The receptors originated from an adult with an advanced solid tumor such as melanoma, head and neck, liver or kidney cancer.

The gene calls are TRBV6-1 and TRBJ2-7; a weak D match, TRBD1 (5 bases). The V gene's germline CDR1 is MNHNS and CDR2 SASEGT. The CDR3 is 14 amino acids. Trimming shortened V by 2 bases and J by 3 bases, and 11 bases separated the two germline ends. CDR3 protein: CASSERGPSYEQYF. The CDR3 DNA sequence: TGTGCCAGCAGTGAAAGGGGCCCCAGCTACGAGCAGTACTTC.

The rearrangement joins TRBV11-2 to TRBJ2-1; weak D call: TRBD2 (5 bases). The CDR3 length is 16 residues. V dropped 5 bases and J dropped 2 bases, with 16 bases sitting between them. CDR1 and CDR2 (germline): SGHAT, FQNNGV. CDR3: CASSPSGGRTYNEQFF. The DNA of the CDR3 is TGTGCCAGCAGCCCTTCTGGCGGGCGGACCTACAATGAGCAGTTCTTC.

This clone was recorded once. The chain is built from TRBV19 and TRBJ1-5; 7 bases are a match to TRBD1. Germline V gene data show CDR1 as LNHDA and CDR2 as SQIVND (reference sequence). The CDR3 runs 16 residues. With 4 bases clipped from V and 7 bases from J, the junction kept 13 bases outside the gene matches. The CDR3 spells CASSRVPGGGGQPQHF. Written as DNA, the CDR3 is TGTGCCAGTAGTAGAGTACCAGGGGGAGGAGGCCAGCCCCAGCATTTT.

The chain recombines TRBV6-6 with TRBJ2-4; the match to TRBD1 covers 9 bases. Germline lookup yields CDR1 MNHNY and CDR2 SVGAGI (reference sequence). J gave up 8 bases and V 6 bases, and 8 bases lay outside the gene matches. CDR3 length: 14 residues. The CDR3 DNA is TGTGCCAGCAGAGCAACGGGACAGGGTTACATTCAGTACTTC. Translation gives CASRATGQGYIQYF.

The J gene is TRBJ2-1, the V gene TRBV4-1; 11 nucleotides agree with TRBD2. The trim removed 5 bases at V and 4 bases at J, leaving 7 bases unmatched. CDR1 and CDR2 (germline): MGHRA, YSYEKL. The CDR3 is 16 residues long. The CDR3 DNA sequence: TGCGCCAGCAGCACGAGGGGGACTAGCGGATACAATGAGCAGTTCTTC. It is translated as CASSTRGTSGYNEQFF.

The chain employs TRBV6-1 and TRBJ2-7, with TRBD1 identical over 8 bases. This CDR3 has 13 amino acids. From germline, CDR1 is MNHNS and CDR2 SASEGT. The ends lost 1 base at V and 12 bases at J; junction bases unmatched: 8. The CDR3 spells CASSEGPGTGGYF. The CDR3 DNA reads as TGTGCCAGCAGTGAAGGACCCGGGACAGGTGGGTACTTC.

The gene calls are TRBV10-3 and TRBJ2-3; 8 bases align to TRBD1. J lost 3 bases, V lost 6 bases, and 2 bases had no gene match. Germline V gene data show CDR1 as ENHRY and CDR2 as SYGVKD. The CDR3 sequence is 13 residues long. The CDR3 reads CAISRQGTDTQYF. Here the CDR3 DNA reads TGTGCCATCAGCCGACAGGGGACAGATACGCAGTATTTT.

The J gene is TRBJ1-5, the V gene TRBV27; D might be TRBD1 (5 bases). The V gene's germline CDR1 is MNHEY and CDR2 SMNVEV (reference sequence). This CDR3 spans 16 amino acids. The germline V and J ends were trimmed by 4 bases and 4 bases, with 17 bases remaining between them. The CDR3 spells CASSSTGAGKNQPQHF. CDR3 nucleotide sequence: TGTGCCAGCAGTTCGACTGGGGCAGGGAAAAATCAGCCCCAGCATTTT.

The gene calls are TRBV25-1 and TRBJ2-1, with 8 nucleotides matching TRBD1. Germline V lookup: CDR1 MGHDK, CDR2 SYGVNS. Trimming at V came to 6 bases and at J to 8 bases, leaving 0 bases not matched to a gene. This CDR3 is built from 11 residues. The CDR3: CASRQGDEQFF. In DNA, the CDR3 is TGTGCCAGCAGACAGGGGGATGAGCAGTTCTTC.

A remark on this clone: The junction does not match germline at one end; this may be a read error. The rearrangement joins TRBV5-1 to TRBJ2-5, with TRBD2 as a possible D gene (6 bases). TRBJ2-7 matches the DNA end more closely, so the J call is doubtful. The CDR3 extends over 16 amino acids. Germline V gene data show CDR1 as SGHRS and CDR2 as YFSETQ. The CDR3 sequence: CASSLGAGQPSHEQYF. CDR3 bases: TGCGCCAGCAGCTTGGGAGCGGGTCAGCCCTCCCACGAGCAGTACTTC.

This clone has only a few counts. The chain is built from TRBV29-1 and TRBJ2-7; TRBD2 agrees at 10 bases. Per the germline V gene, CDR1 is SQVTM and CDR2 is ANQGSEA. This CDR3 comprises 16 residues. V shed 6 bases, J shed 0 bases, and the junction held 11 bases outside the gene matches. CDR3 protein: CSVDGLADSSSYEQYF. The DNA of the CDR3 is TGCAGCGTCGATGGACTAGCGGACTCGAGCTCCTACGAGCAGTACTTC.

This chain uses TRBV29-1 with TRBJ1-2; the D is unclear. The CDR3 consists of 14 residues. The V end lost 6 bases, the J end lost 2 bases, and 16 bases lay between the germline ends. The germline gives CDR1 SQVTM, CDR2 ANQGSEA. In DNA form, the CDR3 reads TGCAGCGTGGACCTTTCGGGGTCCAACTATGGCTACACCTTC. This sequence encodes CSVDLSGSNYGYTF.

This clone was counted a single time. The J gene is TRBJ1-4, the V gene TRBV19; D is perhaps TRBD1 (5 bases). Germline CDR1 LNHDA, CDR2 SQIVND (reference sequence). The CDR3 is made up of 16 amino acids. The germline V and J ends were trimmed by 5 bases and 0 bases, with 13 bases remaining between them. As DNA, the CDR3 is TGTGCCAGTAGTCTGGGACGCCTTGCAACTAATGAAAAACTGTTTTTT. It specifies CASSLGRLATNEKLFF. The whole variable domain, remainder taken from reference TRBV19 and TRBJ1-4, is DGGITQSPKYLFRKEGQNVTLSCEQNLNHDAMYWYRQDPGQGLRLIYYSQIVNDFQKGDIAEGYSVSREKKESFPLTVTSAQKNPTAFYLCASSLGRLATNEKLFFGSGTQLSVL.